Reported below is one T cell receptor (beta chain). Its antigen is still unknown. The data stem from a study of regulatory T cells in long-lasting Graves disease. Findings of the study overall: Those with persistent Graves' had less TCR diversity than newly diagnosed patients.

Library construction for TCR beta used iRepertoire HTBI primers and Arm-PCR of CDR3 regions. Each CDR3 protein gets one entry after TCRdb re-called the multiplex PCR reads with MiXCR. Among 420,000 or so distinct CDR3 sequences listed, about a sixth were seen once. This CDR3 comprises 14 residues. CDR1 and CDR2 (germline): KGHDR, SFDVKD. V lost 7 bases and J lost 1; bases outside the gene matches: 1. Stated time point: newly diagnosed GD, antithyroid drugs for less than 3 months. The authors made the TCR library using RNA they extracted from PBMCs. EDTA tubes were used for drawing nine milliliters of peripheral blood. These data also formed part of another study, on T cells in Graves' hyperthyroidism and ophthalmopathy. That work states: Hyperthyroidism patients were newly diagnosed, had disease duration under 2 months, and were aged 18 to 65 years.

This TCR was sampled from a woman aged 18-30 years with Graves disease. The specimen comprised peripheral blood mononuclear cells (PBMCs), sampled at new diagnosis, from a patient treated with antithyroid drugs. The V gene is TRBV24-1, the J gene TRBJ2-3, with 10 nucleotides matching TRBD1. The CDR3 protein is CATSGTGGTDTQYF. CDR3 sequence (DNA): TGTGCCACCAGCGGGACAGGGGGCACAGATACGCAGTATTTT.